The 5 T cell receptor beta chains presented below share a single source sample, sequenced in a study of radiation and T cells in renal cell carcinoma. The time point was: blood 4 weeks post-SBRT, at nephrectomy. This sample's treatment: 15 Gy SBRT to primary tumor, nephrectomy 4 weeks later. Sequencing was performed with immunoSEQ multiplex PCR; in TCRdb, only in-frame clones are kept and a portion is missing. This sample yields approximately 85,000 clones, of which 80% to 90% are seen a single time; nearly 6% belongs to the top ten. This sample comprised blood, obtained from a patient whose treatment included radiotherapy and nephrectomy. The receptors were gathered from a woman in her 70s with renal cell carcinoma.

The rearrangement joins TRBV19 to TRBJ1-4; 7 bases are shared with TRBD1. The length of the CDR3 is 12 residues. With V trimmed by 5 bases and J by 16 bases, 10 bases remained unmatched. Germline V lookup: CDR1 LNHDA, CDR2 SQIVND (reference sequence). Here the CDR3 reads CASSDRAQIKFF. The CDR3, as DNA: TGTGCCAGTAGTGACAGGGCCCAAATTAAGTTTTTT.

The V gene is TRBV6-6, the J gene TRBJ1-2; possibly TRBD1 for D (5 bases). V gave up 5 bases and J gave up 1 base, with 8 bases separating them. This CDR3 spans 13 amino acids. Germline V CDR1 and CDR2: MNHNY, SVGAGI (reference sequence). CDR3 nucleotides: TGTGCCAGCAGTCCGGACAATAACTATGGCTACACCTTC. Translation: CASSPDNNYGYTF.

This chain links TRBV30 with TRBJ2-3, with TRBD2 matching over 12 bases. The V gene's germline CDR1 is GTSNPN and CDR2 SVGIG (reference sequence). The CDR3 consists of 17 residues. V lost 3 bases to trimming and J lost 3 bases; unmatched junction nucleotides: 10. CDR3 loop: CAWRELTSGGVTDTQYF. The CDR3 coding sequence is TGTGCCTGGAGGGAACTGACTAGCGGGGGTGTAACAGATACGCAGTATTTT.

V usage is TRBV7-3 and J usage is TRBJ2-3; D is perhaps TRBD2 (5 bases). V was trimmed by 4 bases and J by 2 bases, leaving 10 bases between them. Germline-derived CDR1 and CDR2 are SGHTA and FQGTGA. The CDR3 consists of 14 residues. The CDR3 bases are TGTGCCAGCAGCTCCGGGATCTACACAGATACGCAGTATTTT. Protein sequence: CASSSGIYTDTQYF.

The chain joins TRBV18 to TRBJ1-2, with 7 bases fitting TRBD1. In germline, CDR1 is KGHSH, CDR2 LQKENI. V trimming: 3 bases; J trimming: 1 base; junction bases outside the gene matches: 2. The CDR3 is made up of 14 amino acids. Here the CDR3 DNA reads TGTGCCAGCTCACCGGGACAGCTTAACTATGGCTACACCTTC. It is translated as CASSPGQLNYGYTF.